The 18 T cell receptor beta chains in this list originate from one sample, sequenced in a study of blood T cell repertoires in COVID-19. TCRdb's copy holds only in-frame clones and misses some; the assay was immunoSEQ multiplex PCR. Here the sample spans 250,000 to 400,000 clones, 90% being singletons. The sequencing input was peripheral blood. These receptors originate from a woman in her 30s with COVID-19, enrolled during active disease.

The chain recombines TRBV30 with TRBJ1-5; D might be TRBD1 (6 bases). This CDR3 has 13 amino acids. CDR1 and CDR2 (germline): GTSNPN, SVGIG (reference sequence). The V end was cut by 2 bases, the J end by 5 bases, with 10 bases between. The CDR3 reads CAWSRGGYQPQHF. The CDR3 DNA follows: TGTGCCTGGAGTCGGGGGGGCTATCAGCCCCAGCATTTT.

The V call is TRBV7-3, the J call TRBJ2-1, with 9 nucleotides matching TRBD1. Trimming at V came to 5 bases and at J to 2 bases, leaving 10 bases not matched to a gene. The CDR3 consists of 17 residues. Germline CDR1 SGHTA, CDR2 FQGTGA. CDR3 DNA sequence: TGTGCCAGCAGCCCATATGGACAGGGGTGGACCTACAATGAGCAGTTCTTC. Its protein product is CASSPYGQGWTYNEQFF.

The CDR3, as DNA: TGTGCCAGTACCGAAACAGGGGATACGCAGTATTTT. It is translated as CASTETGDTQYF. The V gene is TRBV19, the J gene TRBJ2-3, with TRBD1 as a possible D gene (6 bases). Per germline, CDR1 LNHDA and CDR2 SQIVND (reference sequence). Deletions cut 7 bases from V and 6 bases from J, with 11 bases between. CDR3 length: 12 amino acids.

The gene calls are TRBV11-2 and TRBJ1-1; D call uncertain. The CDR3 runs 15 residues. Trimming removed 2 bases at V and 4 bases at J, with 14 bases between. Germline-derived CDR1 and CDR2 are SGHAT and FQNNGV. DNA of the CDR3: TGTGCCAGCAGCTTACACGCAGGCCAAGGCACTGAAGCTTTCTTT. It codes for CASSLHAGQGTEAFF.

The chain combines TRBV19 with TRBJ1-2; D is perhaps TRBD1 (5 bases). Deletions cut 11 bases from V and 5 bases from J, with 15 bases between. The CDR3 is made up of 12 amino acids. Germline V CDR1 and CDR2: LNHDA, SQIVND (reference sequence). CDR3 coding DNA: TGTGCCTCGGGGGGTATTCCTTATGGCTACACCTTC. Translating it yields CASGGIPYGYTF. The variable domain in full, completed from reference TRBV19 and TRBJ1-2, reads DGGITQSPKYLFRKEGQNVTLSCEQNLNHDAMYWYRQDPGQGLRLIYYSQIVNDFQKGDIAEGYSVSREKKESFPLTVTSAQKNPTAFYLCASGGIPYGYTFGSGTRLTVV.

For the CDR3, the DNA is TGTGCCAGCAGCTTCGTGGGACTAGCGGGGTACAATGAGCAGTTCTTC. Encoded protein: CASSFVGLAGYNEQFF. The chain links TRBV7-2 to TRBJ2-1, with 13 bases that match TRBD2. CDR3 length equals 16 residues. The ends lost 3 bases at V and 4 bases at J; junction bases unmatched: 3. Per germline, CDR1 SGHTA and CDR2 FQGNSA.

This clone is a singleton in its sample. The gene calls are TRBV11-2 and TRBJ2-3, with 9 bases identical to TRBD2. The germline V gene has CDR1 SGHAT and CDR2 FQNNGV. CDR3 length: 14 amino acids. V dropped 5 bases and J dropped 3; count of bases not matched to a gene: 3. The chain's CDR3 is CASSQTSGTDTQYF. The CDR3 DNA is TGTGCCAGCAGCCAGACTAGCGGAACAGATACGCAGTATTTT.

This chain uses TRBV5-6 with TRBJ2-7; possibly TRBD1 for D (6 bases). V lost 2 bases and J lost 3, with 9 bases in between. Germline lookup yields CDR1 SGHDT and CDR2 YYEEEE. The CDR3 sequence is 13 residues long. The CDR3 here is CASSFSGVYEQYF. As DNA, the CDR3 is TGTGCCAGCAGCTTCTCAGGGGTCTACGAGCAGTACTTC.

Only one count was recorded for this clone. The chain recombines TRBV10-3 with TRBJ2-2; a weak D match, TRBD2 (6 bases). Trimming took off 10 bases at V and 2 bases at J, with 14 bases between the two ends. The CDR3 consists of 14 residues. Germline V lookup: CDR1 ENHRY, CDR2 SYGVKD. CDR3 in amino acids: CATQTGVNTGELFF. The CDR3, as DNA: TGTGCCACCCAGACGGGGGTTAACACCGGGGAGCTGTTTTTT.

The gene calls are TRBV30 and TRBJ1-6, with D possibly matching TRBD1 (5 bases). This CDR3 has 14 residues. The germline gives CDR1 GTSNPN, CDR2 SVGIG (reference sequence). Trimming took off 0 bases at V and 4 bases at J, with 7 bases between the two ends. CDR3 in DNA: TGTGCCTGGAGTGTCACAGGATATAATTCACCCCTCCACTTT. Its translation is CAWSVTGYNSPLHF.

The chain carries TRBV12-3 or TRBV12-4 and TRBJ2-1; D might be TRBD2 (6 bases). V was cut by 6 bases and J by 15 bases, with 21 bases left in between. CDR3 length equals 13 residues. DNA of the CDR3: TGTGCCAGCAGCATCGGGGGTAACCCACTTCCGTTCTTC. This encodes CASSIGGNPLPFF.

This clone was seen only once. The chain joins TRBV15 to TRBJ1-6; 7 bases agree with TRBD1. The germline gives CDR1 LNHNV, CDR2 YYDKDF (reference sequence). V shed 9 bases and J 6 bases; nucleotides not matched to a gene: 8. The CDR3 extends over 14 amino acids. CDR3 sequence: CATKSGTVNSPLHF. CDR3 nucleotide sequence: TGTGCCACAAAATCCGGGACAGTTAATTCACCCCTCCACTTT.

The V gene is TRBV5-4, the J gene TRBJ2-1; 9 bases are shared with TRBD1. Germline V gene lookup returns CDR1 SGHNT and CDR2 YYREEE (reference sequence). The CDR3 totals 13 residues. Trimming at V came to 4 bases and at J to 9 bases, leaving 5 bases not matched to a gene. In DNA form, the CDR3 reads TGTGCCAGCAGCCCGGGGACAGGGAGTGAGCAGTTCTTC. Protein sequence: CASSPGTGSEQFF.

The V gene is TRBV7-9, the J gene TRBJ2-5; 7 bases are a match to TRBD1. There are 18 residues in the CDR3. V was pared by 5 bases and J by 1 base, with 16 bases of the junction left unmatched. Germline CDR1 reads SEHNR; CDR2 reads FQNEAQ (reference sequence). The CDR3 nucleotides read TGTGCCAGCAGCCTCCCCGGATATGGACAGGCCTTCCAAGAGACCCAGTACTTC. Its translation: CASSLPGYGQAFQETQYF.

The CDR3 bases are TGCAGTGCTGACTCGCGAGTAGGCTACACCTTC. Translating gives CSADSRVGYTF. The chain uses TRBV20-1 and TRBJ1-2; D unresolved. The CDR3 length is 11 residues. CDR1 DFQATT and CDR2 SNEGSKA come from the germline V gene (reference sequence). Trimming took off 5 bases at V and 8 bases at J, with 12 bases between the two ends.

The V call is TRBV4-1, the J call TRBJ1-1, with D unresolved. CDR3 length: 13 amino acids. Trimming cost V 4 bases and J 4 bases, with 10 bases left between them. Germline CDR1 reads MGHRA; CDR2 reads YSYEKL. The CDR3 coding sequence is TGCGCCAGCAGCCCCCCTCTACGCACTGAAGCTTTCTTT. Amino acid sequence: CASSPPLRTEAFF.

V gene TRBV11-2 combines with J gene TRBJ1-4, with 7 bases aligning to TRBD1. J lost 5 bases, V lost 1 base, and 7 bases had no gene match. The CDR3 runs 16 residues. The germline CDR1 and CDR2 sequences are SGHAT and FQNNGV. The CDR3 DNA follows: TGTGCCAGCAGCTTAGTTACCGGGACAGACAATGAAAAACTGTTTTTT. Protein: CASSLVTGTDNEKLFF.

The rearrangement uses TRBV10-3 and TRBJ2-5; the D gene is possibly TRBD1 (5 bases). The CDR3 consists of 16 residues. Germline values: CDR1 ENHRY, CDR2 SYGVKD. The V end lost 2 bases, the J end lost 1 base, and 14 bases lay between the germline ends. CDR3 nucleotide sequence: TGTGCCATCAGTGAGGGCAGGGCTTTTTTCCAAGAGACCCAGTACTTC. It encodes CAISEGRAFFQETQYF.